This T cell receptor (beta chain) stems from a study of T cell responses to AZD1222 COVID-19 vaccine. Concerning this clone itself: Its antigen is unknown.

Produced via immunoSEQ multiplex PCR; TCRdb's table is partial and in-frame only. The sample has about 200,000 clones, approximately 90% seen once. Whole-study results and caveats: Spike was spanned by vaccine-associated CD4 TCRs, which were dominant at 160-218 and 743-854. Seropositive status at baseline applied to only 5 to 7 AZD1222 recipients.

The CDR3 is 13 residues long. Trimming removed 6 bases at V and 4 bases at J, with 12 bases between. CDR1 is SNHLY and CDR2 is FYNNEI in the germline V gene. The study pooled second doses at about 4 or about 12 weeks. The chain employs TRBV2 and TRBJ1-1; D perhaps matches TRBD1 (5 bases). The material was peripheral blood, obtained 28 days after the second AZD1222 dose. The receptor was isolated from an adult who received the AZD1222 COVID-19 vaccine. The CDR3 reads CASRVDSFTEAFF. CDR3 DNA: TGTGCCAGCAGGGTAGACAGTTTCACTGAAGCTTTCTTT.